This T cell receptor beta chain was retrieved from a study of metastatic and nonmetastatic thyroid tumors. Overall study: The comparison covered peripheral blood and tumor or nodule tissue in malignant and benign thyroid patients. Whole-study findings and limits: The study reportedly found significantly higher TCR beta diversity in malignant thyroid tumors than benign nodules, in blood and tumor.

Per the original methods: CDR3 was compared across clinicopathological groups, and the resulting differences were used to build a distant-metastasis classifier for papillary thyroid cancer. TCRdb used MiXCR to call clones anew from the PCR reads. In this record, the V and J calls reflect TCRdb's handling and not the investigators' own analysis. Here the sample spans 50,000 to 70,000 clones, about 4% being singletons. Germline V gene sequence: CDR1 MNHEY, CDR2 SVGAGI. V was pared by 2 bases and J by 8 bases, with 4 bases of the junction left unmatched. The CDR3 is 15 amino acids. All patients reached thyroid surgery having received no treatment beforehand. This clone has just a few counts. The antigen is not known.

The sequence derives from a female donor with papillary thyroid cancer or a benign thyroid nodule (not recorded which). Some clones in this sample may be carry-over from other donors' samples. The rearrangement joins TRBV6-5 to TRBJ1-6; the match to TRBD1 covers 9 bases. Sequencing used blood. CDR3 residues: CASSYRQGDDSPLHF. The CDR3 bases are TGTGCCAGCAGTTACAGACAGGGGGACGATTCACCCCTCCACTTT.